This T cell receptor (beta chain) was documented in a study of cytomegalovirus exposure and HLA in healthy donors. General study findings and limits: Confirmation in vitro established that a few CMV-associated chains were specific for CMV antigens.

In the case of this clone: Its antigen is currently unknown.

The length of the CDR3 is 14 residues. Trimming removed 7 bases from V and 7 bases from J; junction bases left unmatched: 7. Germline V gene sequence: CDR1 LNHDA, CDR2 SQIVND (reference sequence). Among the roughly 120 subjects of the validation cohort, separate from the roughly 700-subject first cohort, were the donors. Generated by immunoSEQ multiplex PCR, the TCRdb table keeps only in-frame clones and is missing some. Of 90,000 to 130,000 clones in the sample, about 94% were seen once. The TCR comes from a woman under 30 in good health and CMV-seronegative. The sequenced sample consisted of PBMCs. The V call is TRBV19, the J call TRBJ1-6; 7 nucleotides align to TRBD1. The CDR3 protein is CASTYGQANSPLHF. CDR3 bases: TGTGCCAGTACTTACGGACAGGCCAATTCACCCCTCCACTTT.